This TCR beta chain emerged from a study of blood T cell repertoires in COVID-19. Study overall: Sources were T cells, B-cell-depleted T cells, or PBMCs; the material itself was cDNA or gDNA.

In regard to this clone: One end of the junction fails to match germline, which may point to a read error.

Original data processing: Cell counts per sample came from amplifying reference gene primers. The data were produced by immunoSEQ multiplex PCR, yet TCRdb's version contains in-frame clones alone and is incomplete. V and J calls and clone size follow that table, whereas D and trimming were derived from the DNA. This sample has 300,000 or so clones, with more than 70% found just once. The CDR3 runs to 12 residues. Germline V gene lookup returns CDR1 SNHLY and CDR2 FYNNEI. The sequencing sample was made of peripheral blood. This TCR came from a woman in her forties or fifties with acute or convalescent COVID-19. The V gene is TRBV2, the J gene TRBJ1-2; D gene ambiguous. The CDR3 here is CASGSGGYGYTF. The CDR3 DNA is TGTGCCAGCGGCTCTGGAGGATATGGCTATACCTTC.